What follows describes a single TCR beta chain. Its cognate antigen is unknown. The data originate from a study of cytomegalovirus exposure and HLA in healthy donors. CDR1 and CDR2 (germline): SEHNR, FQNEAQ (reference sequence). V lost 3 bases and J lost 0; bases outside the gene matches: 9. CDR3 size: 19 residues. With 60 Vbeta and 13 Jbeta primers, the PCR was carried out. Sequenced by immunoSEQ multiplex PCR; TCRdb stores in-frame clones only, minus some. The table includes over 120,000 clones, about 73% detected once. Study conclusions and caveats: According to the study, approximately 150 TCR beta chains were cytomegalovirus-associated. A later analysis found common viral pathogens apparently linked to several of the most significant clusters. Researchers reported from a later analysis that most CMV-associated TCR beta chains appeared HLA-restricted.

J is TRBJ2-3 and V is TRBV7-9, with 13 bases matching TRBD2. The sequence was obtained from a woman aged 60-75 years in good health and CMV-seropositive. The sample comprised PBMCs. The CDR3 region is CASSFGTSGNYLSTDTQYF. CDR3 DNA sequence: TGTGCCAGCAGCTTTGGGACTAGCGGGAACTATCTCAGCACAGATACGCAGTATTTT.